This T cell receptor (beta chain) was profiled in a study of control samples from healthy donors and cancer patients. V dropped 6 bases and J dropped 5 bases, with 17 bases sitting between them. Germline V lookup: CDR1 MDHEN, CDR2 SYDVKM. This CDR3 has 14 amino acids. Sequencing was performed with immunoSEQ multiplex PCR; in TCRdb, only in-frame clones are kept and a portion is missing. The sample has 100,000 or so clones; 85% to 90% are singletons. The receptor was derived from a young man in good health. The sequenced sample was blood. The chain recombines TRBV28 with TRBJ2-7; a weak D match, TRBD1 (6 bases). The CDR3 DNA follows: TGTGCCAGCAGGAGAACAGGGCTACCAAACGAGCAGTACTTC. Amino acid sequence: CASRRTGLPNEQYF.